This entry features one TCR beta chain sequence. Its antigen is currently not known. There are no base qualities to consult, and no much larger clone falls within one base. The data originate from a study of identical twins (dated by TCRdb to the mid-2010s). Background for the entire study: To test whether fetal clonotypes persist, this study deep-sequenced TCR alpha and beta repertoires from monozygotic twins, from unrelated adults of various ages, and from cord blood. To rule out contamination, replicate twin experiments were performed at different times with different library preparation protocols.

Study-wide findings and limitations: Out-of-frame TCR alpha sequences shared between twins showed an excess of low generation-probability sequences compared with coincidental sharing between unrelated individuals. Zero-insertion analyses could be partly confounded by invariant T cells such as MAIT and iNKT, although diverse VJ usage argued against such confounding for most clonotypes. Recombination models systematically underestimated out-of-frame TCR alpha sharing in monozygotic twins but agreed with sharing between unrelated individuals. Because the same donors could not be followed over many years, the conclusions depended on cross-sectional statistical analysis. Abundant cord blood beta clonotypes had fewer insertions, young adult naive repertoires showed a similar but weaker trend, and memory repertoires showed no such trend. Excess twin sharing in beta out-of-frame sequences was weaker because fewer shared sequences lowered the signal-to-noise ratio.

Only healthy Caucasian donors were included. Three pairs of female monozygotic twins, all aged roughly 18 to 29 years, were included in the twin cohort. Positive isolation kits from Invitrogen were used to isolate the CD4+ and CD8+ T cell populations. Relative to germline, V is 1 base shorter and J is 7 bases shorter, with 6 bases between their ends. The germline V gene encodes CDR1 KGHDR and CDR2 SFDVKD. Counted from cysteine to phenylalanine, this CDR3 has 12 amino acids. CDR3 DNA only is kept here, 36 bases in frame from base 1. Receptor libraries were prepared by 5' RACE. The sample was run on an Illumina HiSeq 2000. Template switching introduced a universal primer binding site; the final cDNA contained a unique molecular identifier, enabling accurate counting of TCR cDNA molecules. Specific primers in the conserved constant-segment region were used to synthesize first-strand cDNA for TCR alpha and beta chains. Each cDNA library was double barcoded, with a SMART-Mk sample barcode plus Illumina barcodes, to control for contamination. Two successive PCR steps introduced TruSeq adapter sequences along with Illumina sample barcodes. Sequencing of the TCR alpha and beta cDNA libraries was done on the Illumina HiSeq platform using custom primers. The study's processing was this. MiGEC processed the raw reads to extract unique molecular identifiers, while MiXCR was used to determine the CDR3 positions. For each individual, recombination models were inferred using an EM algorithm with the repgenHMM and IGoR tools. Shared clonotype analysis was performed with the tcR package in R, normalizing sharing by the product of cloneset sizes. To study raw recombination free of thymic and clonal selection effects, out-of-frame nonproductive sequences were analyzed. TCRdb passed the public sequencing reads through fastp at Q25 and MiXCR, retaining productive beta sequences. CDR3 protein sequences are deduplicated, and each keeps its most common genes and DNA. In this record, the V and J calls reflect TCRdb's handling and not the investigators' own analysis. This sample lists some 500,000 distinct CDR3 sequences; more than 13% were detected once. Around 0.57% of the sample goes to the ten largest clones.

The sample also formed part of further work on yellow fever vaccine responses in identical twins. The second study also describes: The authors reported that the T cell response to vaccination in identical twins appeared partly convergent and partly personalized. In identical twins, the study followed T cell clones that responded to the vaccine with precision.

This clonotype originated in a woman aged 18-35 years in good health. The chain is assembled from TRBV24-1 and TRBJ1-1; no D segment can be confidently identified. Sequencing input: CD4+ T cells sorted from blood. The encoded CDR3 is CATSDFKGEAFF. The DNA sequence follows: TGTGCCACCAGTGATTTCAAGGGTGAAGCTTTCTTT.